These T cell receptor beta chains were read from a single sample in a study of T cell responses to AZD1222 COVID-19 vaccine. Produced via immunoSEQ multiplex PCR; TCRdb's table is partial and in-frame only. The repertoire holds 75,000 to 90,000 clones, with 75% to 90% as singletons. Sequencing was performed on peripheral blood, taken on day 0 of AZD1222 vaccination. Source of these receptors: an adult in good health. Both conserved end residues are part of each CDR3. The order of the fields is clone size, D gene, V gene, J gene, CDR3 DNA, CDR3 protein. D genes are given only for firm matches. Expanded clones are given a class, and other clones once, few, many or no size at all.

>.|.|TRBV2|TRBJ1-4
TGTGCCAGCAGGGAGGATAATGAAAAACTGTTTTTT
CASREDNEKLFF
>.|.|TRBV6-5|TRBJ2-7
TGTGCCAGCAGTTACTCGACATCACGCTCCTACGAGCAGTACTTC
CASSYSTSRSYEQYF
>.|.|TRBV6-5|TRBJ1-2
TGTGCCAGCCCCCACCAGGGATCCTATGGCTACACCTTC
CASPHQGSYGYTF
>.|.|TRBV5-4|TRBJ2-3
TGTGCCAGCAGCGGCGCGGGGACCGGGGGTCTTACGCAGTATTTT
CASSGAGTGGLTQYF
>.|TRBD1|TRBV6-6|TRBJ2-7
TGTGCCAGCAGTCAATCGGGACAGTTGAGCTCCTACGAGCAGTACTTC
CASSQSGQLSSYEQYF
>.|.|TRBV2|TRBJ2-5
TGTGCCAGCAGTCTAGGAGAGACCCAGTACTTC
CASSLGETQYF
>once|.|TRBV19|TRBJ1-5
TGTGCCAGTAGTACCAACCGGGACCCTGCGGGTCAGCCCCAGCATTTT
CASSTNRDPAGQPQHF
>.|.|TRBV7-9|TRBJ2-2
TGTGCCAGCAGCAAAGGGAGCCGGGAGCTGTTTTTT
CASSKGSRELFF
>.|.|TRBV7-8|TRBJ1-1
TGTGCCAGCAGCGGATCTCTGAGGGGACGGGCGAACACTGAAGCTTTCTTT
CASSGSLRGRANTEAFF
>few|.|TRBV4-2|TRBJ1-2
TGTGCCAGCAGCCAAGCGGTGACTGACGCTAACTATGGCTACACCTTC
CASSQAVTDANYGYTF
>.|.|TRBV12-5|TRBJ2-5
TGTGCTAGTGGACCCTCAACAGGAGCAGAGACCCAGTACTTC
CASGPSTGAETQYF
>.|.|TRBV5-6|TRBJ1-1
TGTGCCAGCAGCATGGATGGAGAAGCTTTCTTT
CASSMDGEAFF
>.|TRBD1|TRBV28|TRBJ1-6
TGTGCCGCGACAGGGAGTTCCTATAATTCACCCCTCCACTTT
CAATGSSYNSPLHF
>.|.|TRBV30|TRBJ1-1
TGTGCCTGGGACAGGAGGCACACTGAAGCTTTCTTT
CAWDRRHTEAFF
>.|TRBD2|TRBV9|TRBJ2-2
TGTGCCAGCAGCGTTTTTAGCGGGTCGAACACCGGGGAGCTGTTTTTT
CASSVFSGSNTGELFF
>.|.|TRBV19|TRBJ1-2
TGTGCCAGTAGTATTTTGGTTTCCAGGTCCAACTATGGCTACACCTTC
CASSILVSRSNYGYTF
>.|TRBD2|TRBV7-8|TRBJ2-3
TGTGCCAGCAGTCCGGGATCCCCTGGACTAGCGGGAGGGGCCCCAGATACGCAGTATTTT
CASSPGSPGLAGGAPDTQYF
>.|TRBD1|TRBV7-2|TRBJ1-4
TGTGCCAGCAGCGTGGGACAGACTAATGAAAAACTGTTTTTT
CASSVGQTNEKLFF
>.|TRBD1|TRBV25-1|TRBJ2-7
TGTGCCAGCAGTCCCGGGACAGGGGGCTCCTACGAGCAGTACTTC
CASSPGTGGSYEQYF
>.|.|TRBV6-5|TRBJ1-1
TGTGCCAGCACGGTAGGGCCAGACACTGAAGCTTTCTTT
CASTVGPDTEAFF
>few|.|TRBV19|TRBJ1-1
TGTGCCAGTAGTATGTCCCCAGGGAGCACTGAAGCTTTCTTT
CASSMSPGSTEAFF
>.|.|TRBV30|TRBJ1-1
TGTGCCTGGAGTGCGATGGGGAGGGACACTGAAGCTTTCTTT
CAWSAMGRDTEAFF
>.|.|TRBV19|TRBJ1-5
TGTGCCAGTAGTAAAAAGGGGCAGGGTTGGCAGCCCCAGCATTTT
CASSKKGQGWQPQHF